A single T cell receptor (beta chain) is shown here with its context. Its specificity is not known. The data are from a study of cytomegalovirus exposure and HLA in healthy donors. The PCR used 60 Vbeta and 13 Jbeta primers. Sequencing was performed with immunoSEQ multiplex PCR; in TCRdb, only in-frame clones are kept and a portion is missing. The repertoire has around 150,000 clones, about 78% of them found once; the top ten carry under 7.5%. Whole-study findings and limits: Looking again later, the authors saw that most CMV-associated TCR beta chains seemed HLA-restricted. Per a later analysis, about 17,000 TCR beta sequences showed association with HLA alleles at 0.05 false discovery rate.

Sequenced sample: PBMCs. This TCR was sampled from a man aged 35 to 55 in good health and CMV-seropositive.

As DNA, the CDR3 is TGCGCCAGCAGCAAGACCGGACAGGGGAATCAGCCCCAGCATTTT. As protein: CASSKTGQGNQPQHF. The chain employs TRBV5-1 and TRBJ1-5; TRBD1 matches 9 bases. V shed 4 bases and J 4 bases; nucleotides not matched to a gene: 6. The germline V gene has CDR1 SGHRS and CDR2 YFSETQ. The CDR3 has 15 residues.